This T cell receptor (beta chain) was observed in a study of spatial heterogeneity in lung cancer. The CDR3 runs to 12 residues. Germline values: CDR1 SGHAT, CDR2 FQDESV (reference sequence). As for this clonotype: This may come from a read error, since a much larger clone is one base off.

The time point: sample taken at primary tumor resection. Whole RNA came from tumor, nontumor lung or frozen PBMC and was sequenced without being sorted. Unique molecular identifiers tagged every individual TCR cDNA molecule. Using its own MiXCR run on the 5' RACE reads, TCRdb lists one record per CDR3 protein. The data hold around 45,000 distinct CDR3 sequences, with 12% to 15% observed a single time. This chain links TRBV11-1 with TRBJ1-1, with a tentative D call TRBD1 (5 bases). This TCR was sampled from a male donor with early-stage non-small cell lung cancer. The input for sequencing was PBMCs, taken at surgery. CDR3 nucleotides: TGTGTCAGCAGCTTGACGACAGAAAAAGCTTTCTTT. Protein: CVSSLTTEKAFF.